A single sample gave rise to the 5 T cell receptor beta chains below, sequenced in a study of breast tumors, draining lymph nodes, adjacent tissues. Breast cancer patients provided tissue from their axillary draining lymph nodes. One entry per CDR3 protein, called by TCRdb with MiXCR from the multiplex PCR reads. Here the sample spans around 230,000 distinct CDR3 sequences, around 35% being singletons. The source material was axillary lymph node tissue. The receptors stem from a female donor with breast cancer. Some clones in this sample may be carry-over from other donors' samples.

This clonotype was seen many times. The V call is TRBV3-1, the J call TRBJ1-2; D gene ambiguous. The germline V gene encodes CDR1 LGHDT and CDR2 YNNKEL (reference sequence). CDR3 length: 14 amino acids. Trimming cost V 3 bases and J 4 bases, with 12 bases left between them. CDR3 sequence reads: CASSQRQPFYGYTF. CDR3 bases: TGTGCCAGCAGCCAGAGGCAGCCATTCTATGGCTACACCTTC.

For this clonotype: A much larger clone sits a single nucleotide away, making a read error possible. This chain connects TRBV7-9 to TRBJ2-5; D is ambiguous. Germline V gene sequence: CDR1 SEHNR, CDR2 FQNEAQ (reference sequence). This CDR3 is built from 12 residues. The CDR3 is CASSLPQQTQHF. CDR3 nucleotides: TGTGCCAGCAGCTTACCCCAGCAGACCCAGCACTTC.

This clonotype showed up many times. J is TRBJ1-5 and V is TRBV24-1; a weak D match, TRBD1 (5 bases). V lost 12 bases, J lost 5 bases, and 13 bases lay in between. The CDR3 covers 12 residues. The V gene's germline CDR1 is KGHDR and CDR2 SFDVKD. The CDR3 DNA follows: TGTGCCCCGACAGTGTACTATCAGCCCCAGCATTTT. This codes for CAPTVYYQPQHF.

The chain joins TRBV15 to TRBJ2-7; 7 bases are a match to TRBD1. The CDR3 consists of 15 residues. Germline V lookup: CDR1 LNHNV, CDR2 YYDKDF (reference sequence). V trimming: 2 bases; J trimming: 6 bases; junction bases outside the gene matches: 10. CDR3 in DNA: TGTGCCACCAGCAGAAATCGTAGACAGGGCGGCGAGCAGTACTTC. This codes for CATSRNRRQGGEQYF.

CDR3 amino acids: CSAAASGNTDTQYF. The CDR3, as DNA: TGCAGTGCGGCGGCTAGCGGAAACACAGATACGCAGTATTTT. The gene calls are TRBV20-1 and TRBJ2-3; 7 positions match TRBD2. In germline, CDR1 is DFQATT, CDR2 SNEGSKA (reference sequence). Germline trimming cut 6 bases from V and 2 bases from J; bases unmatched to any gene: 8. CDR3 length: 14 residues.